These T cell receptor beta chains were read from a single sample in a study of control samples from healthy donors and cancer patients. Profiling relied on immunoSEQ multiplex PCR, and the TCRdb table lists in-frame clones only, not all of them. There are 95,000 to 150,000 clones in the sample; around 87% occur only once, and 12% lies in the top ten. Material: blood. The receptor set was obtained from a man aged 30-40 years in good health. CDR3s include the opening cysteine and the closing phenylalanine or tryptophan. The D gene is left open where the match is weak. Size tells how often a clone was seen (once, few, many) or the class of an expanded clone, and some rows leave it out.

CDR3 protein: CASSLDRDTQYF
CDR3 DNA: TGTGCCAGCAGCCTGGACAGGGATACGCAGTATTTT
V gene: TRBV3-1/TRBV3-2
D gene: TRBD1
J gene: TRBJ2-3
clone size: NA

CDR3 protein: CASSMWTGDEKLFF
CDR3 DNA: TGTGCCAGTAGTATGTGGACAGGGGATGAAAAACTGTTTTTT
V gene: TRBV19
D gene: TRBD1
J gene: TRBJ1-4
clone size: NA

CDR3 protein: CASSTMNTEAFF
CDR3 DNA: TGTGCCAGCAGTACAATGAACACTGAAGCTTTCTTT
V gene: TRBV28
D gene: NA
J gene: TRBJ1-1
clone size: NA

CDR3 protein: CSVTGIGATGELFF
CDR3 DNA: TGCAGCGTTACAGGGATAGGGGCCACCGGGGAGCTGTTTTTT
V gene: TRBV29-1
D gene: NA
J gene: TRBJ2-2
clone size: NA

CDR3 protein: CASSPPGGESTGELFF
CDR3 DNA: TGTGCCAGCTCGCCGCCAGGGGGCGAGAGCACCGGGGAGCTGTTTTTT
V gene: TRBV18
D gene: TRBD1
J gene: TRBJ2-2
clone size: NA

CDR3 protein: CASSRGQFMNTEAFF
CDR3 DNA: TGTGCCAGTAGTAGGGGACAGTTCATGAACACTGAAGCTTTCTTT
V gene: TRBV19
D gene: TRBD1
J gene: TRBJ1-1
clone size: NA

CDR3 protein: CASSQSGVRNQPQHF
CDR3 DNA: TGCGCCAGCAGTCAATCAGGGGTGAGAAATCAGCCCCAGCATTTT
V gene: TRBV23-1
D gene: NA
J gene: TRBJ1-5
clone size: NA

CDR3 protein: CASSIYHPMGTEAFF
CDR3 DNA: TGTGCCAGTAGTATCTACCATCCTATGGGCACTGAAGCTTTCTTT
V gene: TRBV19
D gene: NA
J gene: TRBJ1-1
clone size: once

CDR3 protein: CATSENDRAGYTF
CDR3 DNA: TGTGCCACCAGTGAAAACGACAGGGCGGGCTACACCTTC
V gene: TRBV24-1
D gene: TRBD1
J gene: TRBJ1-2
clone size: NA

CDR3 protein: CASSVERMGTEAFF
CDR3 DNA: TGTGCCAGCAGTGTTGAGAGGATGGGGACTGAAGCTTTCTTT
V gene: TRBV2
D gene: NA
J gene: TRBJ1-1
clone size: NA

CDR3 protein: CASSYRGRGTEAFF
CDR3 DNA: TGTGCCAGCAGCTACAGGGGGCGCGGCACTGAAGCTTTCTTT
V gene: TRBV13
D gene: TRBD1
J gene: TRBJ1-1
clone size: once

CDR3 protein: CASSWGHPNTEAFF
CDR3 DNA: TGTGCCAGCAGCTGGGGACACCCGAACACTGAAGCTTTCTTT
V gene: TRBV5-8
D gene: NA
J gene: TRBJ1-1
clone size: NA

CDR3 protein: CASSLVGANVLTF
CDR3 DNA: TGTGCCAGCAGTTTGGTGGGGGCCAACGTCCTGACTTTC
V gene: TRBV27
D gene: NA
J gene: TRBJ2-6
clone size: NA

CDR3 protein: CASSVDFTDTQYF
CDR3 DNA: TGTGCCAGCAGTGTGGACTTCACAGATACGCAGTATTTT
V gene: TRBV25-1
D gene: NA
J gene: TRBJ2-3
clone size: NA

CDR3 protein: CASSQSHFTGELFF
CDR3 DNA: TGTGCCAGCAGCCAGTCTCATTTCACCGGGGAGCTGTTTTTT
V gene: TRBV14
D gene: NA
J gene: TRBJ2-2
clone size: NA

CDR3 protein: CASSSQGASGYTF
CDR3 DNA: TGTGCCAGCAGCTCCCAGGGGGCTTCTGGCTACACCTTC
V gene: TRBV7-8
D gene: TRBD1
J gene: TRBJ1-2
clone size: NA

CDR3 protein: CASSQGVGTGANVLTF
CDR3 DNA: TGTGCCAGCAGCCAAGGGGTAGGGACTGGGGCCAACGTCCTGACTTTC
V gene: TRBV3-1/TRBV3-2
D gene: NA
J gene: TRBJ2-6
clone size: NA

CDR3 protein: CASSQEGRTNEQFF
CDR3 DNA: TGTGCCAGCAGCCAAGAAGGGAGGACCAATGAGCAGTTCTTC
V gene: TRBV3-1/TRBV3-2
D gene: NA
J gene: TRBJ2-1
clone size: NA

CDR3 protein: CASRKTGTNYGYTF
CDR3 DNA: TGTGCCAGCAGGAAGACAGGGACAAACTATGGCTACACCTTC
V gene: TRBV27
D gene: TRBD1
J gene: TRBJ1-2
clone size: NA

CDR3 protein: CSVTGTGLYEQYF
CDR3 DNA: TGCAGCGTCACTGGGACAGGGTTGTACGAGCAGTACTTC
V gene: TRBV29-1
D gene: TRBD1
J gene: TRBJ2-7
clone size: NA

CDR3 protein: CASSHRPNRDNSPLHF
CDR3 DNA: TGTGCCAGCAGCCATCGCCCGAACAGGGATAATTCACCCCTCCACTTT
V gene: TRBV5-6
D gene: NA
J gene: TRBJ1-6
clone size: NA

CDR3 protein: CASREQGEDSPLHF
CDR3 DNA: TGCGCCAGCCGCGAACAGGGGGAGGATTCACCCCTCCACTTT
V gene: TRBV5-1
D gene: TRBD1
J gene: TRBJ1-6
clone size: few

CDR3 protein: CASSLVQGATGELFF
CDR3 DNA: TGCGCCAGCAGCTTGGTTCAGGGGGCGACCGGGGAGCTGTTTTTT
V gene: TRBV5-1
D gene: TRBD1
J gene: TRBJ2-2
clone size: NA

CDR3 protein: CATSDPTVQDGYTF
CDR3 DNA: TGTGCCACCAGTGACCCGACCGTGCAGGATGGCTACACCTTC
V gene: TRBV24-1
D gene: NA
J gene: TRBJ1-2
clone size: NA

CDR3 protein: CASSLTGEARTEAFF
CDR3 DNA: TGTGCCAGCAGTCTTACAGGGGAAGCCCGCACTGAAGCTTTCTTT
V gene: TRBV2
D gene: TRBD1
J gene: TRBJ1-1
clone size: once

CDR3 protein: CASSEGTGPSGANVLTF
CDR3 DNA: TGTGCCAGCAGTGAGGGGACAGGCCCCTCTGGGGCCAACGTCCTGACTTTC
V gene: TRBV6-4
D gene: TRBD1
J gene: TRBJ2-6
clone size: NA

CDR3 protein: CASSLGPVGGYTF
CDR3 DNA: TGTGCCAGCAGCCTCGGACCGGTTGGTGGCTACACCTTC
V gene: TRBV6-5
D gene: NA
J gene: TRBJ1-2
clone size: NA

CDR3 protein: CASSLQAPQETQYF
CDR3 DNA: TGTGCCAGCAGCCTACAGGCCCCCCAAGAGACCCAGTACTTC
V gene: TRBV6-6
D gene: NA
J gene: TRBJ2-5
clone size: NA

CDR3 protein: CASGGQLQETQYF
CDR3 DNA: TGTGCCAGCGGGGGACAGCTCCAAGAGACCCAGTACTTC
V gene: TRBV2
D gene: TRBD1
J gene: TRBJ2-5
clone size: NA

CDR3 protein: CAISPSRGLSGNTIYF
CDR3 DNA: TGTGCCATCTCACCAAGTAGGGGGCTCTCTGGAAACACCATATATTTT
V gene: TRBV10-3
D gene: TRBD1
J gene: TRBJ1-3
clone size: NA

CDR3 protein: CASSPFDRNTEAFF
CDR3 DNA: TGTGCCAGCAGCCCATTCGACAGGAACACTGAAGCTTTCTTT
V gene: TRBV2
D gene: NA
J gene: TRBJ1-1
clone size: NA

CDR3 protein: CASSESSGAGRRTIYF
CDR3 DNA: TGTGCCAGCAGTGAATCATCAGGGGCCGGGCGAAGGACCATATATTTT
V gene: TRBV6-1
D gene: NA
J gene: TRBJ1-3
clone size: NA

CDR3 protein: CASSRARALGDTEAFF
CDR3 DNA: TGCGCCAGCAGTCGGGCTAGAGCTTTGGGGGACACTGAAGCTTTCTTT
V gene: TRBV4-1
D gene: NA
J gene: TRBJ1-1
clone size: NA

CDR3 protein: CASTKMGVTEAFF
CDR3 DNA: TGTGCCAGCACCAAAATGGGGGTCACTGAAGCTTTCTTT
V gene: TRBV11-3
D gene: NA
J gene: TRBJ1-1
clone size: NA

CDR3 protein: CASSSGQAYVYGYTF
CDR3 DNA: TGTGCCAGCAGCTCGGGACAGGCATACGTCTATGGCTACACCTTC
V gene: TRBV11-2
D gene: TRBD1
J gene: TRBJ1-2
clone size: NA

CDR3 protein: CATARGSYEQYF
CDR3 DNA: TGTGCCACCGCCAGGGGATCCTACGAGCAGTACTTC
V gene: TRBV2
D gene: NA
J gene: TRBJ2-7
clone size: NA

CDR3 protein: CASSPGTVYLNYGYTF
CDR3 DNA: TGTGCCAGCAGCCCAGGGACGGTATATTTGAACTATGGCTACACCTTC
V gene: TRBV9
D gene: NA
J gene: TRBJ1-2
clone size: once

CDR3 protein: CAWSVLVGGRDGGYTF
CDR3 DNA: TGTGCCTGGAGTGTACTAGTAGGCGGCAGGGACGGCGGCTACACCTTC
V gene: TRBV30
D gene: NA
J gene: TRBJ1-2
clone size: NA

CDR3 protein: CASSLRGGADWAFF
CDR3 DNA: TGCGCCAGCAGCCTCCGAGGGGGGGCAGATTGGGCTTTCTTT
V gene: TRBV5-1
D gene: NA
J gene: TRBJ1-1
clone size: NA

CDR3 protein: CAWSVTTEGTEAFF
CDR3 DNA: TGTGCCTGGAGTGTAACCACAGAGGGGACTGAAGCTTTCTTT
V gene: TRBV30
D gene: NA
J gene: TRBJ1-1
clone size: NA

CDR3 protein: CASSQVLSAPRVISYEQYF
CDR3 DNA: TGCGCCAGCAGCCAAGTCTTGTCAGCCCCCAGGGTAATCTCCTACGAGCAGTACTTC
V gene: TRBV4-1
D gene: NA
J gene: TRBJ2-7
clone size: once

CDR3 protein: CATSRDPQTEAFF
CDR3 DNA: TGTGCCACCAGCAGAGATCCCCAAACTGAAGCTTTCTTT
V gene: TRBV15
D gene: NA
J gene: TRBJ1-1
clone size: NA

CDR3 protein: CAISAPGQGAYGYTF
CDR3 DNA: TGTGCCATCAGTGCACCCGGACAGGGAGCATATGGCTACACCTTC
V gene: TRBV10-3
D gene: TRBD1
J gene: TRBJ1-2
clone size: NA

CDR3 protein: CAVREGGRGNEQFF
CDR3 DNA: TGTGCCGTCCGAGAGGGGGGACGAGGCAATGAGCAGTTCTTC
V gene: TRBV3-1/TRBV3-2
D gene: NA
J gene: TRBJ2-1
clone size: NA

CDR3 protein: CASSLLGTGLGTEAFF
CDR3 DNA: TGTGCCAGCAGCCTACTCGGGACAGGGCTGGGCACTGAAGCTTTCTTT
V gene: TRBV11-1
D gene: TRBD1
J gene: TRBJ1-1
clone size: NA

CDR3 protein: CASSISGEETQYF
CDR3 DNA: TGCGCCAGCAGCATTAGCGGGGAAGAGACCCAGTACTTC
V gene: TRBV5-1
D gene: TRBD2
J gene: TRBJ2-5
clone size: NA